The source of this T cell receptor beta chain is a study of blood T cell repertoires in COVID-19. As for the study in general: Samples of COVID-19 (acute and convalescent) were obtained from the United States, Italy and Spain. The cDNA or gDNA used as material had been derived from T cells, B-cell-depleted T cells, or PBMCs.

In the original processing: Reference gene primer amplification yielded estimated nucleated cell counts. Here immunoSEQ multiplex PCR was the method, and the copy in TCRdb shows in-frame clones only, minus some. D and trimming come from the DNA, and the V and J calls and clone size come from that table. The sample includes fewer than 40,000 clones, about 86% of them seen just once. After removal of 1 base from V and 2 bases from J, the junction contained 9 bases not matched to a gene. CDR3 size: 16 residues. Germline V gene lookup returns CDR1 SGDLS and CDR2 YYNGEE. The receptor comes from a woman aged 70-85 years with active COVID-19. V and J are TRBV9 and TRBJ2-7; TRBD2 matches 7 bases. The sequencing input was peripheral blood. CDR3 in amino acids: CASSVKSQRGTYEQYF. DNA for the CDR3: TGTGCCAGCAGCGTAAAGTCCCAGCGGGGAACCTACGAGCAGTACTTC.